The next 5 T cell receptor beta chains were all read from a single sample in a study of blood T cells in healthy people across ages. Sample-barcoded 5' priming and a J-beta primer mix drove a second PCR of roughly 6 to 12 cycles. Via MiXCR, TCRdb re-called the 5' RACE reads, giving one row per CDR3 protein. The table shows around 1,500,000 distinct CDR3 sequences, with 42% occurring only once. Sequencing was carried out using blood. The receptors come from a young woman in good health.

V gene TRBV12-3 or TRBV12-4 combines with J gene TRBJ2-1; D is uncertain. Trimming took 6 bases from V and 10 from J, leaving 10 bases between them. The length of the CDR3 is 11 residues. CDR3 residues: CASRKDLEQFF. CDR3 sequence (DNA): TGTGCCAGCAGAAAGGACCTCGAGCAGTTCTTC.

The J gene is TRBJ2-7, the V gene TRBV7-2, with D perhaps TRBD2 (5 bases). Trimming removed 0 bases at V and 7 bases at J, with 16 bases between. This CDR3 is built from 15 residues. CDR1 SGHTA and CDR2 FQGNSA come from the germline V gene. In DNA, the CDR3 is TGTGCCAGCAGCTTAGCGGGAGCGCGATACAATGAGCAGTACTTC. Amino acids: CASSLAGARYNEQYF.

A few counts support this clonotype. The rearrangement uses TRBV20-1 and TRBJ1-2; 7 bases are shared with TRBD1. CDR1 is DFQATT and CDR2 is SNEGSKA in the germline V gene (reference sequence). The CDR3 has 11 residues. The junction had 4 bases not matched to a gene; V was cut back by 4 bases and J by 8 bases. The CDR3, as DNA: TGCAGTGCTACGGGACAGTGGGGCTACACCTTC. Protein sequence: CSATGQWGYTF.

The gene calls are TRBV6-6 and TRBJ1-2; 7 bases match TRBD1. The V and J ends lost 10 bases and 4 bases, in that order; junction bases with no gene match: 6. CDR1 is MNHNY and CDR2 is SVGAGI in the germline V gene (reference sequence). The CDR3 is made up of 12 amino acids. CDR3 amino acids: CATHTGVYGYTF. In DNA, the CDR3 is TGTGCCACTCATACAGGGGTCTATGGCTACACCTTC.

In its sample, this clonotype was seen a few times. The chain combines TRBV30 with TRBJ2-5; TRBD2 matches at 8 bases. This CDR3 comprises 14 residues. V gave up 4 bases and J gave up 4 bases; unmatched junction bases: 8. Germline CDR1 is GTSNPN and CDR2 is SVGIG (reference sequence). The CDR3 DNA reads TGTGCCTGGACATCGGGAGGGCTGCGAGAGACCCAGTACTTC. It encodes CAWTSGGLRETQYF.